Following are 3 T cell receptor beta chains from one sample sequenced in a study of shared clonotypes between healthy human individuals. Sequenced by immunoSEQ multiplex PCR; TCRdb stores in-frame clones only, minus some. The sample has some 690,000 clones; 90% are singletons. The specimen sequenced was memory CD8+ T cells from PBMCs. Subset meaning: CD45RO+ cells pooled with CCR7-negative TemRA cells. Receptors originate from a man aged 18 to 35 in good health. Some clones in this sample may be carry-over from other donors' samples.

The chain has TRBV5-1 and TRBJ1-3; D call uncertain. Germline loops: CDR1 SGHRS, CDR2 YFSETQ. V was cut by 1 base and J by 8 bases, with 7 bases left in between. CDR3 length: 12 amino acids. Here the CDR3 reads CASSLIGDTIYF. CDR3 DNA sequence: TGCGCCAGCAGCTTGATCGGGGACACCATATATTTT. The full variable domain, in which reference TRBV5-1 and TRBJ1-3 provide the parts outside the CDR3, is KAGVTQTPRYLIKTRGQQVTLSCSPISGHRSVSWYQQTPGQGLQFLFEYFSETQRNKGNFPGRFSGRQFSNSRSEMNVSTLELGDSALYLCASSLIGDTIYFGEGSWLTVV.

This rearrangement joins TRBV5-1 to TRBJ2-5, with D hard to call. From germline, CDR1 is SGHRS and CDR2 YFSETQ. This CDR3 region has 15 residues. V was shortened by 5 bases and J by 4 bases, with 18 bases between the two germline ends. The CDR3 protein is CASSGRSESGETQYF. CDR3 DNA: TGCGCCAGCAGTGGAAGGAGCGAATCGGGAGAGACCCAGTACTTC.

This clone was counted once. V is TRBV11-2 and J is TRBJ1-1, with TRBD1 as a possible D gene (6 bases). Germline V gene data show CDR1 as SGHAT and CDR2 as FQNNGV. The CDR3 is made up of 15 amino acids. V was trimmed by 3 bases and J by 1 base, leaving 12 bases between them. CDR3 protein: CASSFFSGENTEAFF. For the CDR3, the DNA is TGTGCCAGCAGCTTTTTTTCAGGGGAGAACACTGAAGCTTTCTTT. Full variable domain (rest looked up from reference TRBV11-2 and TRBJ1-1): EAGVAQSPRYKIIEKRQSVAFWCNPISGHATLYWYQQILGQGPKLLIQFQNNGVVDDSQLPKDRFSAERLKGVDSTLKIQPAKLEDSAVYLCASSFFSGENTEAFFGQGTRLTVV.